This entry lists 19 T cell receptor beta chains sequenced from one sample in a study. The assay was immunoSEQ multiplex PCR, and TCRdb's table has in-frame clones only and misses some. Counted here are 68,000 or so clones, 93% occurring once; the ten biggest clones make up around 4.5%. Sequencing was done on a sample of PBMCs. These receptors all stem from a man aged 40-55 years with rheumatoid arthritis.

V and J are TRBV5-1 and TRBJ2-5, with 13 bases identical to TRBD2. The CDR3 spans 16 residues. The ends lost 5 bases at V and 5 bases at J; junction bases unmatched: 9. Germline V gene data show CDR1 as SGHRS and CDR2 as YFSETQ. DNA for the CDR3: TGCGCCAGCAGTCGGACTAGCGGGGGACCTCAGGAGACCCAGTACTTC. It translates to CASSRTSGGPQETQYF.

The V call is TRBV5-1, the J call TRBJ2-5, with TRBD2 matching 7 bases. V dropped 3 bases and J dropped 4; count of bases not matched to a gene: 15. Germline CDR1 is SGHRS and CDR2 is YFSETQ. The CDR3 totals 17 residues. CDR3: CASSSEWGPGGGETQYF. CDR3 DNA sequence: TGCGCCAGCAGCTCCGAGTGGGGTCCGGGAGGAGGAGAGACCCAGTACTTC.

The rearrangement joins TRBV11-2 to TRBJ1-1; weak D call: TRBD1 (6 bases). The CDR3 spans 15 residues. Germline V CDR1 and CDR2: SGHAT, FQNNGV. V was clipped by 3 bases and J by 6 bases, with 17 bases between them. The CDR3 region has the DNA TGTGCCAGCAGCTTTAGGGTACAGGGCCCCGCTGAAGCTTTCTTT. Translating it yields CASSFRVQGPAEAFF.

The J gene is TRBJ1-1, the V gene TRBV10-3; D unresolved. Germline V gene lookup returns CDR1 ENHRY and CDR2 SYGVKD. The CDR3 runs 12 residues. V dropped 0 bases and J dropped 7 bases, with 6 bases sitting between them. CDR3 bases: TGTGCCATCAGTGAGTCGGGTTTTGAAGCTTTCTTT. This sequence encodes CAISESGFEAFF.

This sequence joins TRBV11-2 and TRBJ1-2; maybe TRBD1 (5 bases). The CDR3 spans 14 residues. Germline CDR1 and CDR2: SGHAT and FQNNGV. V lost 5 bases, J lost 6 bases, and 16 bases lay in between. The CDR3 coding sequence is TGTGCCAGCAGCCCCCACGGGGGAGGAGATGGCTACACCTTC. Protein: CASSPHGGGDGYTF.

This chain connects TRBV6-2 or TRBV6-3 to TRBJ1-1, with D possibly TRBD1 on 5 matching bases. CDR3 length equals 17 residues. V was cut by 6 bases and J by 2 bases, with 22 bases left in between. Germline CDR1 MNHEY, CDR2 SVGEGT. CDR3 loop: CASSSTGTLTANTEAFF. CDR3 nucleotide sequence: TGTGCCAGCAGCTCCACCGGGACTCTGACGGCAAACACTGAAGCTTTCTTT.

V gene TRBV9 combines with J gene TRBJ2-7, with D uncertain. Germline V gene sequence: CDR1 SGDLS, CDR2 YYNGEE. The germline V and J ends were trimmed by 2 bases and 0 bases, with 9 bases remaining between them. This CDR3 is 14 amino acids long. DNA for the CDR3: TGTGCCAGCAGCGTTGGGCAAAGCTCCTACGAGCAGTACTTC. It specifies CASSVGQSSYEQYF.

The chain joins TRBV11-2 to TRBJ1-1, with TRBD1 matching over 8 bases. Germline trimming cut 3 bases from V and 5 bases from J; bases unmatched to any gene: 8. The CDR3 runs to 15 residues. The germline V gene encodes CDR1 SGHAT and CDR2 FQNNGV. CDR3 bases: TGTGCCAGCAGCTTGGACAGGGCGCTGGGGACTGAAGCTTTCTTT. Translating gives CASSLDRALGTEAFF.

This sequence joins TRBV20-1 and TRBJ2-3, with 8 bases matching TRBD2. The CDR3 has 14 residues. The V gene's germline CDR1 is DFQATT and CDR2 SNEGSKA (reference sequence). J gave up 0 bases and V 3 bases, and 2 bases lay outside the gene matches. The CDR3 spells CSASSGASTDTQYF. The CDR3 DNA reads as TGCAGTGCTAGTAGCGGGGCAAGCACAGATACGCAGTATTTT.

V gene TRBV2 combines with J gene TRBJ2-3, with no clear D. This CDR3 spans 14 amino acids. Trimming removed 1 base from V and 2 bases from J, with 7 bases in between. Germline CDR1 is SNHLY and CDR2 is FYNNEI. The CDR3 bases are TGTGCCAGCAGTGAAGGGATATACACAGATACGCAGTATTTT. Translation: CASSEGIYTDTQYF.

The chain carries TRBV25-1 and TRBJ2-3, with D possibly TRBD2 on 6 matching bases. The V end was cut by 3 bases, the J end by 0 bases, with 10 bases between. Germline V lookup: CDR1 MGHDK, CDR2 SYGVNS. The CDR3 sequence is 15 residues long. DNA of the CDR3: TGTGCCAGCAGTGAGAGGCGGGGTAGCACAGATACGCAGTATTTT. Amino acids: CASSERRGSTDTQYF. The full variable domain, rest sourced from reference TRBV25-1 and TRBJ2-3, is EADIYQTPRYLVIGTGKKITLECSQTMGHDKMYWYQQDPGMELHLIHYSYGVNSTEKGDLSSESTVSRIRTEHFPLTLESARPSHTSQYLCASSERRGSTDTQYFGPGTRLTVL.

For this clone: At the DNA level, this CDR3 is encoded by other sequences in the same sample as well. The chain uses TRBV7-2 and TRBJ2-5; D gene unclear. Trimming stripped 0 bases from V and 5 bases from J, with 1 base between. The germline CDR1 and CDR2 sequences are SGHTA and FQGNSA. The CDR3 loop spans 11 amino acids. CDR3 residues: CASSLAETQYF. CDR3 DNA: TGTGCCAGCAGCTTAGCTGAGACCCAGTACTTC.

This chain connects TRBV30 to TRBJ2-4; D remains unclear. Per germline, CDR1 GTSNPN and CDR2 SVGIG (reference sequence). This CDR3 spans 16 amino acids. The V and J ends lost 3 bases and 0 bases respectively, with 15 bases between them. The CDR3 reads CAWSLPGELAKNIQYF. The CDR3 region has the DNA TGTGCCTGGAGCCTACCAGGAGAACTAGCCAAAAACATTCAGTACTTC.

This clone was observed once. The chain joins TRBV7-2 to TRBJ1-5, with no clear D. Germline CDR1 and CDR2: SGHTA and FQGNSA. The CDR3 is 16 amino acids. Trimming cost V 1 base and J 1 base, with 11 bases left between them. The CDR3 reads CASSLVLDPSNQPQHF. CDR3 bases: TGTGCCAGCAGCTTAGTTTTGGATCCCAGCAATCAGCCCCAGCATTTT.

The V call is TRBV12-3 or TRBV12-4, the J call TRBJ1-1; the D gene is possibly TRBD1 (6 bases). Trimming took off 7 bases at V and 4 bases at J, with 13 bases between the two ends. This CDR3 spans 13 amino acids. DNA of the CDR3: TGTGCCAGCAATTTCAGGGGCGGCACTGAAGCTTTCTTT. It specifies CASNFRGGTEAFF.

V and J are TRBV7-9 and TRBJ2-5, with 7 bases aligning to TRBD2. The CDR3 spans 16 residues. V lost 0 bases to trimming and J lost 5 bases; unmatched junction nucleotides: 9. Germline V gene lookup returns CDR1 SEHNR and CDR2 FQNEAQ (reference sequence). The CDR3 bases are TGTGCCAGCAGCTTAGCAGATTGGGAGGGTTTGGAGACCCAGTACTTC. Translating it yields CASSLADWEGLETQYF.

This chain joins TRBV3-1 (or the pseudogene TRBV3-2) and TRBJ2-1; 13 bases map to TRBD2. This CDR3 is 19 amino acids long. From germline, CDR1 is LGHDT and CDR2 YNNKEL (reference sequence). Trimming cost V 4 bases and J 6 bases; bases outside gene matches: 15. CDR3 sequence reads: CASSPKSTSGGQHINEQFF. In DNA, the CDR3 is TGTGCCAGCAGCCCAAAATCGACTAGCGGGGGGCAACACATCAATGAGCAGTTCTTC.

This chain connects TRBV2 to TRBJ1-5; D uncertain. Looked up from germline, CDR1 is SNHLY and CDR2 is FYNNEI. The CDR3 length is 13 residues. Trimming left V 1 base short and J 7 bases short, with 8 bases between. This chain's CDR3 is CASSEGSGQPQHF. In nucleotides, the CDR3 is TGTGCCAGCAGTGAAGGTAGTGGGCAGCCCCAGCATTTT.

The rearrangement joins TRBV18 to TRBJ1-4; 10 bases fit TRBD1. This CDR3 contains 15 residues. The V gene's germline CDR1 is KGHSH and CDR2 LQKENI. The V gene end was trimmed by 5 bases and the J gene end by 3 bases; junction bases not matched to a gene: 3. CDR3 coding DNA: TGTGCCAGCTCAAGGGACAGGGGTGCTAATGAAAAACTGTTTTTT. Translation: CASSRDRGANEKLFF.